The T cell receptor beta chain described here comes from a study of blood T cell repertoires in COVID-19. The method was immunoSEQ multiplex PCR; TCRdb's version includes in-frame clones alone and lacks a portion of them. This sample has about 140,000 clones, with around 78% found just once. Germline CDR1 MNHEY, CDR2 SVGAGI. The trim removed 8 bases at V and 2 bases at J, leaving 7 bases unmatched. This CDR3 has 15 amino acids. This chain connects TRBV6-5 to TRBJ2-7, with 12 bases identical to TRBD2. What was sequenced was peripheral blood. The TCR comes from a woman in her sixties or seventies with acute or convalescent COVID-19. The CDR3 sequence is CASFTGLAGTYEQYF. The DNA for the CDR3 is TGTGCCAGCTTCACCGGACTAGCGGGGACCTACGAGCAGTACTTC.